This TCR beta chain stems from a study of chemoradiotherapy in HPV16-positive cancers. This CDR3 region has 15 residues. From germline, CDR1 is ENHRY and CDR2 SYGVKD. Germline trimming cut 3 bases from V and 10 bases from J; bases unmatched to any gene: 8. TCRdb's copy holds only in-frame clones and misses some; the assay was immunoSEQ multiplex PCR. Here the sample spans about 870 clones, approximately 91% being singletons. This clonotype was sampled from a human donor with HPV-associated anogenital cancer. The chain joins TRBV10-3 to TRBJ1-6; 8 nucleotides align to TRBD1. The input for sequencing was tumor tissue, taken from a patient who underwent chemoradiotherapy. CDR3 amino acids: CAISDPTGDRSPLHF. CDR3 nucleotide sequence: TGTGCCATCAGTGATCCGACAGGGGATAGATCACCCCTCCACTTT.